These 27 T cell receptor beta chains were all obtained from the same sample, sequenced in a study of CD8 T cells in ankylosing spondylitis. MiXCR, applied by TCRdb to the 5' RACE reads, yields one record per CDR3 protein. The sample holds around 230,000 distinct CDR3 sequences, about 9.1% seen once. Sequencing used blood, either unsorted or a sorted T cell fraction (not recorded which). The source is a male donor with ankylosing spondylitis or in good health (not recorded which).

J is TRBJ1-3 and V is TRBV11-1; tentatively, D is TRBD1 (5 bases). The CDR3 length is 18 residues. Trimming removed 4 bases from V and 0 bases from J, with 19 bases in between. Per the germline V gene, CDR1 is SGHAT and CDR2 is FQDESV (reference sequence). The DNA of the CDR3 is TGTGCCAGCAGCTCCTTATCGGGGGGTCCCTTCTCTGGAAACACCATATATTTT. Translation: CASSSLSGGPFSGNTIYF.

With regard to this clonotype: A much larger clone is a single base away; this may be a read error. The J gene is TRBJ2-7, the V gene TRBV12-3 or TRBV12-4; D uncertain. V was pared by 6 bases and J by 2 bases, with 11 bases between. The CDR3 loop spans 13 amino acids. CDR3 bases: TGTGCCAGCAGACCGGGCCATACCTACGAGCAGTACTTC. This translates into CASRPGHTYEQYF.

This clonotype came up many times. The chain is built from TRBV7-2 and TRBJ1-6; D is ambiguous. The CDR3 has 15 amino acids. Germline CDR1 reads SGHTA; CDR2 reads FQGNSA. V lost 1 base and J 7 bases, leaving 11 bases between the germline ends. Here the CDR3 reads CASSLEHWRNSPLHF. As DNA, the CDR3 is TGTGCCAGCAGCTTAGAGCACTGGAGGAATTCACCCCTCCACTTT.

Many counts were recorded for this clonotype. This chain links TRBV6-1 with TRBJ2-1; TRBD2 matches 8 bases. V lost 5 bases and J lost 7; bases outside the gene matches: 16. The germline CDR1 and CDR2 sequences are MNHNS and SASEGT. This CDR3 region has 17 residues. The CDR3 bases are TGTGCCAGCAGTAGGCAAGCGGGGGTAGCGGGGTTAAATGAGCAGTTCTTC. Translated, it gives CASSRQAGVAGLNEQFF.

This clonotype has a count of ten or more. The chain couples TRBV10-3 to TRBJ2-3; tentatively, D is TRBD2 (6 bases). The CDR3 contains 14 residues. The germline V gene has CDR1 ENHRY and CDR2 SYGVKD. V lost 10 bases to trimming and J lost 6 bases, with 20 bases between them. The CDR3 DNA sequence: TGTGCCACGGCGGAGGGGCCAAGAGCTGATACGCAGTATTTT. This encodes CATAEGPRADTQYF.

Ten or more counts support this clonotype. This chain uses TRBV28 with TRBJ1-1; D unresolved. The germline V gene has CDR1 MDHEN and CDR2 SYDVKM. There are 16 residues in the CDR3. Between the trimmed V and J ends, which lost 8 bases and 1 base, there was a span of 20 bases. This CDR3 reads CASPPRRPEGNTEAFF. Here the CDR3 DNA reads TGTGCCAGCCCCCCACGTCGGCCGGAAGGGAACACTGAAGCTTTCTTT.

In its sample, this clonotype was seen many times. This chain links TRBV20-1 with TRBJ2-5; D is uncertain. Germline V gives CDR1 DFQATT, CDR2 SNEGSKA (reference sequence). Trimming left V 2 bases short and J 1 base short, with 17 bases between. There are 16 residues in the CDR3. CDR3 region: CSARSSVTPLQETQYF. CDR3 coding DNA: TGCAGTGCTAGAAGTAGTGTGACACCCCTCCAAGAGACCCAGTACTTC.

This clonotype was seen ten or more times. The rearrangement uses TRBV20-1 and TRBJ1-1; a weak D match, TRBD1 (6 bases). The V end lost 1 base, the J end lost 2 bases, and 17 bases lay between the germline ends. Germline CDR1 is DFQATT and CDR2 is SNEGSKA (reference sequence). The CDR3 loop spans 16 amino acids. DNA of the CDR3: TGCAGTGCTAGAGGGATTTTCGGGGGCATAAACACTGAAGCTTTCTTT. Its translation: CSARGIFGGINTEAFF.

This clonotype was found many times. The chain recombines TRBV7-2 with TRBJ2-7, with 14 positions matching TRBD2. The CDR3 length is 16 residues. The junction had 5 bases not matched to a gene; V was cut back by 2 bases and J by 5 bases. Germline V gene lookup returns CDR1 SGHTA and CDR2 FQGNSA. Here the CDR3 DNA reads TGTGCCAGCAGCTTAAGACTAGCGGGAGGGCTGGACGAGCAGTACTTC. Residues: CASSLRLAGGLDEQYF.

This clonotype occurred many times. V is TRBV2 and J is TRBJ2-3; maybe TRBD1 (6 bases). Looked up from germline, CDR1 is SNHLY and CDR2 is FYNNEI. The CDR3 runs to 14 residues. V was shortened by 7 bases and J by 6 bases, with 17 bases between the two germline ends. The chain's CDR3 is CASKVALRGDTQYF. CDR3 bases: TGTGCCAGCAAAGTGGCCCTAAGGGGGGATACGCAGTATTTT.

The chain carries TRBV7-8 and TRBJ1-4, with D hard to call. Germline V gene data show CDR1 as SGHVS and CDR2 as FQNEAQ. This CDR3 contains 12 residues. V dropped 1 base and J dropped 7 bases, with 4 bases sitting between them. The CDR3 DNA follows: TGTGCCAGCAGCTTAGTTAGTGAAAAACTGTTTTTT. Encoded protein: CASSLVSEKLFF. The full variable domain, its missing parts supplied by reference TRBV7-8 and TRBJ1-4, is GAGVSQSPRYKVAKRGQDVALRCDPISGHVSLFWYQQALGQGPEFLTYFQNEAQLDKSGLPSDRFFAERPEGSVSTLKIQRTQQEDSAVYLCASSLVSEKLFFGSGTQLSVL.

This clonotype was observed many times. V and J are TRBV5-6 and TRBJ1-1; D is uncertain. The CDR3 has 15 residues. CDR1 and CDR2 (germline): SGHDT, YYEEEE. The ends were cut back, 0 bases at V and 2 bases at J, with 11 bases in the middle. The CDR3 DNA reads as TGTGCCAGCAGCTTGGCCGGAGCAGACAACACTGAAGCTTTCTTT. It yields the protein CASSLAGADNTEAFF.

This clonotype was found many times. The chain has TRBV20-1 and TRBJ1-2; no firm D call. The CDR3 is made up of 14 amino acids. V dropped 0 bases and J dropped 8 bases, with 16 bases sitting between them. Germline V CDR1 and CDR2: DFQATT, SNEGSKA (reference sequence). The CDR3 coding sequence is TGCAGTGCTAGAGATCGCCCGATTCCGGGAGGCTACACCTTC. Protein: CSARDRPIPGGYTF.

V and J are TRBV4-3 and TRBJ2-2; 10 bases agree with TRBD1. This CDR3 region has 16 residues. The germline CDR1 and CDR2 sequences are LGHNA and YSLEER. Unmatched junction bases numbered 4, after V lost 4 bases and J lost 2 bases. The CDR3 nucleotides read TGCGCCAGCAGCCCATGGGACAGGGGAAACACCGGGGAGCTGTTTTTT. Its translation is CASSPWDRGNTGELFF.

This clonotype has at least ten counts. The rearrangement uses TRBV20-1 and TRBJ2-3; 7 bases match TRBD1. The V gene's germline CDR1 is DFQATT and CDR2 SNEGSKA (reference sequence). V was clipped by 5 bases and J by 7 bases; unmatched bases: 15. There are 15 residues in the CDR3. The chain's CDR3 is CSAPLTGALTNTQYF. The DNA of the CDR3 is TGCAGTGCTCCCCTTACAGGGGCCCTTACGAATACGCAGTATTTT.

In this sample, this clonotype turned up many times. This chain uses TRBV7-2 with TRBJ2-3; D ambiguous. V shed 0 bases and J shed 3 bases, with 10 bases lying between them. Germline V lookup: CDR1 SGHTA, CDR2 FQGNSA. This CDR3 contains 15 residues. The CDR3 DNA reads TGTGCCAGCAGCTTAGCGCCCACAGTAACAGATACGCAGTATTTT. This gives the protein CASSLAPTVTDTQYF. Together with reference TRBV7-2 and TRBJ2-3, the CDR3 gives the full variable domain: GAGVSQSPSNKVTEKGKDVELRCDPISGHTALYWYRQSLGQGLEFLIYFQGNSAPDKSGLPSDRFSAERTGGSVSTLTIQRTQQEDSAVYLCASSLAPTVTDTQYFGPGTRLTVL.

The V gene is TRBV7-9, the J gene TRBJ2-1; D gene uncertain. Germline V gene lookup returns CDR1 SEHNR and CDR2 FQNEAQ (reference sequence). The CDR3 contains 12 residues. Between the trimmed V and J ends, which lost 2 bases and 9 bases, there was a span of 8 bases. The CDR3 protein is CASSLLGGEQFF. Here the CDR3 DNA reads TGTGCCAGCAGCTTACTGGGTGGTGAGCAGTTCTTC.

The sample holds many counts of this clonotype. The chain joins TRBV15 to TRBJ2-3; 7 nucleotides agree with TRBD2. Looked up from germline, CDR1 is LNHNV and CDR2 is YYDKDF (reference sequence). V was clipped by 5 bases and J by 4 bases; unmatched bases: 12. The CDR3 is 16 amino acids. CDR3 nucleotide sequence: TGTGCCACCAGCCCGAGGGAGGGATCTGGGGCAGATACGCAGTATTTT. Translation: CATSPREGSGADTQYF.

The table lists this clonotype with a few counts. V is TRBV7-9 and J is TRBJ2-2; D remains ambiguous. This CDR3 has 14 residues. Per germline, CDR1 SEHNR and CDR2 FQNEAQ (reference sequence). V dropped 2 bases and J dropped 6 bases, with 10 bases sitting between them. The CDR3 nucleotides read TGTGCCAGCAGCTTACCGGAAAGGCCCGGGGAGCTGTTTTTT. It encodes CASSLPERPGELFF.

CDR3 DNA sequence: TGTGCCAGCAGCGGGACAGCTAGCAATCAGCCCCAGCATTTT. Its protein is CASSGTASNQPQHF. This chain uses TRBV12-3 or TRBV12-4 with TRBJ1-5; the match to TRBD1 covers 7 bases. The CDR3 extends over 14 amino acids. Trimming removed 6 bases from V and 0 bases from J; junction bases left unmatched: 2.

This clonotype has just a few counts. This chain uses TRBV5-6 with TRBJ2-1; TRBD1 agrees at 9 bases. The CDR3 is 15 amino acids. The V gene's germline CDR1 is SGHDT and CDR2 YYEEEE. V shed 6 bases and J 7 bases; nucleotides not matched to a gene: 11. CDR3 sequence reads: CASKIRDREFNEQFF. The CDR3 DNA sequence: TGTGCCAGCAAAATCCGGGACAGGGAGTTTAATGAGCAGTTCTTC.

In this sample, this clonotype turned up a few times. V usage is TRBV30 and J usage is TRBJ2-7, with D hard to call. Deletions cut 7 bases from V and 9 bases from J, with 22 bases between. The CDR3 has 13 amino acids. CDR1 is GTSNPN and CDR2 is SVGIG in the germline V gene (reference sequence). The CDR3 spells CASAPSGGYGQYF. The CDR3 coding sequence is TGTGCCTCCGCCCCGTCCGGCGGTTATGGGCAGTACTTC.

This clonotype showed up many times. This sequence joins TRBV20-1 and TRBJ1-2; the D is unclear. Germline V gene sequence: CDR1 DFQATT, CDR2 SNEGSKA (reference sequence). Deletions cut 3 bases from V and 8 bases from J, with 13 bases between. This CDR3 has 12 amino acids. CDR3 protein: CSASAGIEGYTF. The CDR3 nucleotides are TGCAGTGCTAGTGCTGGAATAGAAGGCTACACCTTC.

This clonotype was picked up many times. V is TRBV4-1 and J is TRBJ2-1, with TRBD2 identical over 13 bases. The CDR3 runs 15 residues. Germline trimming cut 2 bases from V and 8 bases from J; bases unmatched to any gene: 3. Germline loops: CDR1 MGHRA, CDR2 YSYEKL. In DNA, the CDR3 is TGCGCCAGCAGCCAAACTAGCGGGAGGGCCGATGAGCAGTTCTTC. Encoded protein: CASSQTSGRADEQFF.

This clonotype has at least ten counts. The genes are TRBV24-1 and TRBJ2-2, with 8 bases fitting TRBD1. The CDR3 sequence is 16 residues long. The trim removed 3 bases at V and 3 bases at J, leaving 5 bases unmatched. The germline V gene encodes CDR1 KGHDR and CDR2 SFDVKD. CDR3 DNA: TGTGCCACCAGTGATCTCGGACAGGGTGACACCGGGGAGCTGTTTTTT. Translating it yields CATSDLGQGDTGELFF.

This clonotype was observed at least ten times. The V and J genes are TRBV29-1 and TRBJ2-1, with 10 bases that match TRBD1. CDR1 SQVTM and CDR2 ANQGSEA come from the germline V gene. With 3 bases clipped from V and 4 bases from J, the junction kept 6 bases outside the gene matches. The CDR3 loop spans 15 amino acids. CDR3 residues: CSVEGTGVEYNEQFF. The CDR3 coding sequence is TGCAGCGTTGAGGGGACAGGGGTGGAGTACAATGAGCAGTTCTTC.

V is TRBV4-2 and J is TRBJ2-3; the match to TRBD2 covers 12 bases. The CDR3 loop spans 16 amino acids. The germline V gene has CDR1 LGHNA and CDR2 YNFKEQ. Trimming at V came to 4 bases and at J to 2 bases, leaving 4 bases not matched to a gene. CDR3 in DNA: TGTGCCAGCAGCCTGAGACTAGCGGGGGACACAGATACGCAGTATTTT. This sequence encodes CASSLRLAGDTDTQYF.